The next 17 T cell receptor beta chains were all read from a single sample in a study of blood T cells in healthy people across ages. For the second PCR, which ran for roughly 6 to 11 cycles, a sample-barcoded 5' primer and a J-beta primer mix were used. TCRdb independently ran MiXCR on the 5' RACE reads; one entry per CDR3 protein. The repertoire includes about 650,000 distinct CDR3 sequences, approximately 31% of them detected once, and approximately 15% sits in the top ten. Sequenced sample: blood. The receptor source for this set is an elderly woman in good health.

There are many counts of this clonotype. V usage is TRBV12-3 or TRBV12-4 and J usage is TRBJ2-4; D may be TRBD1 or TRBD2 (6 bases each). V was cut by 4 bases and J by 7 bases, with 17 bases left in between. The CDR3 is 15 amino acids. The CDR3 DNA follows: TGTGCCAGCAGTTATATCGGGGGCGAGGGGAACATTCAGTACTTC. It specifies CASSYIGGEGNIQYF.

This clonotype has more than one count but fewer than ten. A much bigger clone sits one base away, suggesting this may be a read error. V usage is TRBV29-1 and J usage is TRBJ1-4; unclear D gene. This CDR3 is built from 12 residues. Germline V gives CDR1 SQVTM, CDR2 ANQGSEA. CDR3 residues: CSVAGNGEKRFF. The CDR3, as DNA: TGCAGCGTTGCGGGCAACGGTGAAAAACGGTTTTTT.

The rearrangement uses TRBV6-6 and TRBJ1-1; D call uncertain. CDR1 MNHNY and CDR2 SVGAGI come from the germline V gene (reference sequence). V was pared by 7 bases and J by 4 bases, with 10 bases between. CDR3 length: 12 amino acids. The CDR3 protein is CASTLAITEAFF. The CDR3 nucleotides are TGTGCCAGCACCCTTGCGATCACTGAAGCTTTCTTT.

This clonotype was picked up many times. The chain couples TRBV6-1 to TRBJ2-5, with unresolved D. The V gene's germline CDR1 is MNHNS and CDR2 SASEGT. Deletions cut 1 base from V and 7 bases from J, with 10 bases between. This CDR3 has 13 residues. The CDR3 region has the DNA TGTGCCAGCAGTGAAGTGCCGGTTCGGACCCAGTACTTC. It translates to CASSEVPVRTQYF.

This clonotype appeared many times. The chain has TRBV7-9 and TRBJ1-1, with 11 nucleotides matching TRBD1. Per germline, CDR1 SEHNR and CDR2 FQNEAQ (reference sequence). The CDR3 is made up of 16 amino acids. The junction had 12 bases not matched to a gene; V was cut back by 5 bases and J by 7 bases. This CDR3 reads CASSLGGQGAKDEAFF. The CDR3, as DNA: TGTGCCAGCAGCCTAGGCGGACAGGGGGCGAAGGATGAAGCTTTCTTT.

This clonotype was detected many times. The genes are TRBV12-3 or TRBV12-4 and TRBJ1-1, with TRBD1 identical over 8 bases. The CDR3 extends over 15 amino acids. The ends lost 6 bases at V and 0 bases at J; junction bases unmatched: 6. The CDR3 loop is CASRFRQGMNTEAFF. The CDR3, as DNA: TGTGCCAGCAGATTCAGACAGGGGATGAACACTGAAGCTTTCTTT.

Many counts were recorded for this clonotype. This rearrangement joins TRBV6-1 to TRBJ2-5; either TRBD1 or TRBD2 may fit D (5 bases each). V lost 1 base to trimming and J lost 5 bases, with 14 bases between them. In germline, CDR1 is MNHNS, CDR2 SASEGT. The CDR3 totals 15 residues. CDR3 amino acids: CASSEVGAWRETQYF. The CDR3 region has the DNA TGTGCCAGCAGTGAAGTTGGGGCCTGGAGGGAGACCCAGTACTTC.

This clonotype was found a few times. The CDR3 is CASSQDQVLAGDTQYF. CDR3 nucleotides: TGTGCCAGCAGCCAAGATCAAGTCCTAGCGGGGGATACGCAGTATTTT. The chain carries TRBV3-1 and TRBJ2-3, with 9 bases matching TRBD2. Germline CDR1 and CDR2: LGHDT and YNNKEL (reference sequence). V dropped 0 bases and J dropped 6; count of bases not matched to a gene: 7. The CDR3 spans 16 residues.

A note on this clonotype: This may be a read error: a much more frequent sequence differs by one nucleotide. J is TRBJ2-4 and V is TRBV3-1; 7 nucleotides agree with TRBD2. The end of the DNA fits TRBJ2-7 better, so the J call may be wrong. Germline values: CDR1 LGHDT, CDR2 YNNKEL (reference sequence). The CDR3 length is 14 residues. CDR3 sequence reads: CASSRREGRYEQYF. CDR3 nucleotide sequence: TGTGCCAGCAGCCGGAGGGAGGGTAGATACGAGCAGTACTTC.

The chain uses TRBV30 and TRBJ2-5; 8 bases agree with TRBD2. The CDR3 runs 14 residues. Germline CDR1 GTSNPN, CDR2 SVGIG (reference sequence). V was pared by 1 base and J by 11 bases, with 12 bases of the junction left unmatched. The DNA for the CDR3 is TGTGCCTGGAGTGGGGGCGGGGGGCTCAATGAGCAGTACTTC. It codes for CAWSGGGGLNEQYF.

This clonotype appeared many times. J is TRBJ2-3 and V is TRBV9; 15 nucleotides agree with TRBD2. Germline lookup yields CDR1 SGDLS and CDR2 YYNGEE. V gave up 3 bases and J gave up 4 bases; unmatched junction bases: 6. This CDR3 region has 17 residues. The CDR3: CASSAWTSGGAADTQYF. The CDR3, as DNA: TGTGCCAGCAGCGCCTGGACTAGCGGGGGGGCTGCAGATACGCAGTATTTT.

The rearrangement links TRBV5-1 to TRBJ1-1, with TRBD1 matching over 8 bases. Germline CDR1 reads SGHRS; CDR2 reads YFSETQ. After removal of 0 bases from V and 0 bases from J, the junction contained 7 bases not matched to a gene. The CDR3 runs to 17 residues. Here the CDR3 reads CASSLGVDRGMNTEAFF. The CDR3 DNA reads as TGCGCCAGCAGCTTGGGGGTCGACAGGGGTATGAACACTGAAGCTTTCTTT.

This chain uses TRBV12-3 or TRBV12-4 with TRBJ2-5; TRBD2 matches 10 bases. This CDR3 spans 14 amino acids. Trimming took 6 bases from V and 4 from J; bases not matched to a gene: 5. CDR3 nucleotide sequence: TGTGCCAGCAGACCTAGCGGGAGCGGAGAGACCCAGTACTTC. Translated, it gives CASRPSGSGETQYF.

The gene calls are TRBV6-2 or TRBV6-3 and TRBJ1-4, with 7 bases fitting TRBD1. The junction had 6 bases not matched to a gene; V was cut back by 6 bases and J by 11 bases. The germline CDR1 and CDR2 sequences are MNHEY and SVGEGT. The CDR3 consists of 12 residues. CDR3 in DNA: TGTGCCAGCAGAAGACTACAGGGGAAACTGTTTTTT. Translating it yields CASRRLQGKLFF.

This clonotype showed up many times. This chain connects TRBV6-1 to TRBJ1-1, with D uncertain. CDR1 and CDR2 (germline): MNHNS, SASEGT. Trimming shortened V by 3 bases and J by 2 bases, and 7 bases separated the two germline ends. The CDR3 has 13 amino acids. Written as DNA, the CDR3 is TGTGCCAGCAGTGAGGCACGTAACACTGAAGCTTTCTTT. This codes for CASSEARNTEAFF.

This clonotype was counted ten times or more. The chain employs TRBV5-1 and TRBJ2-7, with 10 bases fitting TRBD1. The V and J ends lost 4 bases and 6 bases, in that order; junction bases with no gene match: 10. Germline V gene sequence: CDR1 SGHRS, CDR2 YFSETQ. The CDR3 runs to 15 residues. The CDR3 region is CASSDRQGASAEQYF. The CDR3, as DNA: TGCGCCAGCAGCGACAGACAGGGGGCCTCGGCCGAGCAGTACTTC. Full variable domain (missing parts from reference TRBV5-1 and TRBJ2-7): KAGVTQTPRYLIKTRGQQVTLSCSPISGHRSVSWYQQTPGQGLQFLFEYFSETQRNKGNFPGRFSGRQFSNSRSEMNVSTLELGDSALYLCASSDRQGASAEQYFGPGTRLTVT.

This clonotype was seen many times. The gene calls are TRBV7-9 and TRBJ2-7; the D gene is possibly TRBD1 (5 bases). The germline V gene has CDR1 SEHNR and CDR2 FQNEAQ (reference sequence). The CDR3 is made up of 15 amino acids. The V end was cut by 4 bases, the J end by 3 bases, with 16 bases between. The DNA of the CDR3 is TGTGCCAGCAGCTCCCCAGGACAACCGAACTACGAGCAGTACTTC. This sequence encodes CASSSPGQPNYEQYF.